The 23 T cell receptor beta chains in this list originate from one sample, sequenced in a study of blood T cell repertoires in COVID-19. Measured with immunoSEQ multiplex PCR; TCRdb has only the in-frame clones, and not every one. Of some 190,000 clones listed, approximately 90% are singletons. The specimen was peripheral blood. These receptors were obtained from a human donor in a cohort sampled during active COVID-19.

This chain connects TRBV29-1 to TRBJ2-3; 7 bases are a match to TRBD1. Germline V gene data show CDR1 as SQVTM and CDR2 as ANQGSEA. The V segment lost 7 bases and the J segment 4 bases; nucleotides outside the gene matches: 14. The CDR3 extends over 15 amino acids. Here the CDR3 reads CSAGGRGPLADTQYF. CDR3 DNA: TGCAGCGCTGGCGGAAGGGGGCCATTGGCAGATACGCAGTATTTT.

The chain employs TRBV7-9 and TRBJ2-1; D might be TRBD2 (6 bases). From germline, CDR1 is SEHNR and CDR2 FQNEAQ (reference sequence). The V end was cut by 0 bases, the J end by 15 bases, with 18 bases between. This CDR3 has 14 amino acids. The CDR3 loop is CASSLAGGGTEGFF. The CDR3 DNA is TGTGCCAGCAGCTTAGCAGGTGGAGGGACCGAGGGGTTCTTC.

This clone came up once. This rearrangement joins TRBV6-2 or TRBV6-3 to TRBJ1-2; no firm D call. CDR3 size: 13 residues. Germline CDR1 MNHEY, CDR2 SVGEGT. The ends were cut back, 2 bases at V and 2 bases at J, with 6 bases in the middle. The CDR3 bases are TGTGCCAGCAGTTACCCTTCCAACTATGGCTACACCTTC. This encodes CASSYPSNYGYTF.

The chain joins TRBV28 to TRBJ2-1; D may be TRBD2 (6 bases). V was shortened by 7 bases and J by 1 base, with 17 bases between the two germline ends. The CDR3 has 16 amino acids. Germline V gene lookup returns CDR1 MDHEN and CDR2 SYDVKM. CDR3 nucleotide sequence: TGTGCCAGCAACACACTCAGCGGGCGGTCCTACAATGAGCAGTTCTTC. As protein: CASNTLSGRSYNEQFF.

The rearrangement uses TRBV9 and TRBJ2-7; TRBD2 aligns across 8 bases. Trimming at V came to 0 bases and at J to 2 bases, leaving 10 bases not matched to a gene. The CDR3 covers 17 residues. Germline V gives CDR1 SGDLS, CDR2 YYNGEE. As DNA, the CDR3 is TGTGCCAGCAGCGTAGGCCTGGGGGGCGGGAGGACCTACGAGCAGTACTTC. Amino acids: CASSVGLGGGRTYEQYF.

The chain couples TRBV7-2 to TRBJ2-5; 7 bases fit TRBD2. The trim removed 4 bases at V and 7 bases at J, leaving 12 bases unmatched. CDR1 and CDR2 from the germline V gene are SGHTA and FQGNSA. The CDR3 totals 15 residues. Here the CDR3 DNA reads TGTGCCAGCAGCTCATTAGCGGGCCCCCACTTGACCCAGTACTTC. Translation gives CASSSLAGPHLTQYF.

This chain uses TRBV5-1 with TRBJ1-1; TRBD1 agrees at 11 bases. The J segment lost 5 bases and the V segment lost 4 bases, leaving 7 bases of the junction unmatched. The CDR3 runs 15 residues. Germline loops: CDR1 SGHRS, CDR2 YFSETQ. CDR3 DNA: TGCGCCAGCAGCATGATGGGACAGGGGGGAACTGAAGCTTTCTTT. This gives the protein CASSMMGQGGTEAFF.

The rearrangement links TRBV9 to TRBJ2-3; TRBD2 aligns across 13 bases. The CDR3 is 14 residues long. Looked up from germline, CDR1 is SGDLS and CDR2 is YYNGEE. Germline trimming cut 0 bases from V and 8 bases from J; bases unmatched to any gene: 0. Here the CDR3 reads CASSVGTSGGTQYF. Here the CDR3 DNA reads TGTGCCAGCAGCGTAGGGACTAGCGGGGGTACGCAGTATTTT.

V usage is TRBV5-1 and J usage is TRBJ2-5, with 9 positions matching TRBD2. Germline CDR1 reads SGHRS; CDR2 reads YFSETQ. Losses at the gene ends were 3 bases for V and 1 base for J; bases not matched to a gene: 10. The CDR3 contains 17 residues. The CDR3: CASSWGRTSEIQETQYF. The CDR3 DNA sequence: TGCGCCAGCAGCTGGGGGCGGACTAGCGAGATCCAAGAGACCCAGTACTTC. Complete variable domain (other parts from reference TRBV5-1 and TRBJ2-5): KAGVTQTPRYLIKTRGQQVTLSCSPISGHRSVSWYQQTPGQGLQFLFEYFSETQRNKGNFPGRFSGRQFSNSRSEMNVSTLELGDSALYLCASSWGRTSEIQETQYFGPGTRLLVL.

The V and J genes are TRBV19 and TRBJ1-1; D not certain. Germline assignment: CDR1 LNHDA and CDR2 SQIVND (reference sequence). V dropped 5 bases and J dropped 11 bases, with 21 bases sitting between them. The CDR3 runs 14 residues. This CDR3 is CASSLAGDGIGAFF. In DNA, the CDR3 is TGTGCCAGTAGTCTGGCCGGCGACGGCATCGGGGCTTTCTTT.

This rearrangement joins TRBV3-1 (or the pseudogene TRBV3-2) to TRBJ2-7; weak D call: TRBD2 (6 bases). The V gene lost 1 base and the J gene lost 1 base, with 11 bases spanning the gap. The CDR3 is 15 residues long. Germline V gene sequence: CDR1 LGHDT, CDR2 YNNKEL (reference sequence). The CDR3: CASSQVMEGSYEQYF. CDR3 nucleotide sequence: TGTGCCAGCAGCCAAGTTATGGAGGGATCCTACGAGCAGTACTTC.

The V gene is TRBV6-2 or TRBV6-3, the J gene TRBJ1-5, with 9 bases aligning to TRBD1. Germline V CDR1 and CDR2: MNHEY, SVGEGT. The length of the CDR3 is 15 residues. Trimming cost V 5 bases and J 7 bases; bases outside gene matches: 9. The CDR3 sequence: CASSGDGTGYQPQHF. In DNA, the CDR3 is TGTGCCAGCAGTGGAGACGGGACAGGGTACCAGCCCCAGCATTTT.

The J gene is TRBJ1-1, the V gene TRBV27, with D perhaps TRBD1 (5 bases). Germline CDR1 and CDR2: MNHEY and SMNVEV (reference sequence). The CDR3 runs 13 residues. V was shortened by 3 bases and J by 13 bases, with 18 bases between the two germline ends. As DNA, the CDR3 is TGTGCCAGCAGTTTTCTCCAGAGGCCACAGGTTTTCTTT. It yields the protein CASSFLQRPQVFF.

The rearrangement uses TRBV10-3 and TRBJ2-5, with 8 bases aligning to TRBD2. This CDR3 contains 14 residues. Per the germline V gene, CDR1 is ENHRY and CDR2 is SYGVKD. V shed 5 bases, J shed 2 bases, and the junction held 4 bases outside the gene matches. The CDR3 DNA reads TGTGCCATCAGTACGGGAGGGTCACAAGAGACCCAGTACTTC. Residues: CAISTGGSQETQYF.

The chain has TRBV30 and TRBJ1-1, with 7 bases identical to TRBD1. The CDR3 covers 14 residues. Per the germline V gene, CDR1 is GTSNPN and CDR2 is SVGIG (reference sequence). V lost 2 bases, J lost 8 bases, and 11 bases stayed unmatched. The CDR3 region is CAWSTGQVAVEAFF. CDR3 nucleotide sequence: TGTGCCTGGAGTACAGGACAGGTGGCTGTGGAAGCTTTCTTT.

The chain employs TRBV7-2 and TRBJ1-2, with 11 nucleotides matching TRBD1. The V segment lost 5 bases and the J segment 6 bases; nucleotides outside the gene matches: 8. CDR1 and CDR2 (germline): SGHTA, FQGNSA. CDR3 size: 15 residues. For the CDR3, the DNA is TGTGCCAGCAGCACCTCTGGACAGGGGGCAAATGGCTACACCTTC. Translating it yields CASSTSGQGANGYTF.

The sample holds a few counts of this clone. The chain carries TRBV25-1 and TRBJ1-6; 8 positions match TRBD1. J was trimmed by 7 bases and V by 4 bases; bases with no gene match: 6. The CDR3 has 15 residues. Per germline, CDR1 MGHDK and CDR2 SYGVNS. The CDR3 loop reads CASSGLRDRNSPLHF. The CDR3, as DNA: TGTGCCAGCAGTGGACTCCGGGACAGGAATTCACCCCTCCACTTT.

The V call is TRBV2, the J call TRBJ1-2, with 9 bases identical to TRBD1. Germline CDR1 SNHLY, CDR2 FYNNEI. The CDR3 sequence is 13 residues long. Germline trimming cut 6 bases from V and 5 bases from J; bases unmatched to any gene: 4. CDR3 sequence (DNA): TGTGCCAGCAGCGGGACAGGGACATATGGCTACACCTTC. Amino acid sequence: CASSGTGTYGYTF. Full variable domain (rest looked up from reference TRBV2 and TRBJ1-2): EPEVTQTPSHQVTQMGQEVILRCVPISNHLYFYWYRQILGQKVEFLVSFYNNEISEKSEIFDDQFSVERPDGSNFTLKIRSTKLEDSAMYFCASSGTGTYGYTFGSGTRLTVV.

The V and J genes are TRBV7-2 and TRBJ1-5, with 7 bases fitting TRBD1. V shed 4 bases and J 5 bases; nucleotides not matched to a gene: 11. This CDR3 comprises 16 residues. CDR1 is SGHTA and CDR2 is FQGNSA in the germline V gene. CDR3 amino acids: CASSSATGQIYQPQHF. Here the CDR3 DNA reads TGTGCCAGCAGCTCAGCTACGGGACAGATTTATCAGCCCCAGCATTTT. The full variable domain, its missing parts supplied by reference TRBV7-2 and TRBJ1-5, is GAGVSQSPSNKVTEKGKDVELRCDPISGHTALYWYRQSLGQGLEFLIYFQGNSAPDKSGLPSDRFSAERTGGSVSTLTIQRTQQEDSAVYLCASSSATGQIYQPQHFGDGTRLSIL.

V is TRBV4-3 and J is TRBJ2-1, with a weak D call TRBD1 (5 bases). CDR1 and CDR2 (germline): LGHNA, YSLEER. This CDR3 spans 15 amino acids. V lost 1 base and J 0 bases, leaving 7 bases between the germline ends. This CDR3 is CASSQGQTSYNEQFF. For the CDR3, the DNA is TGCGCCAGCAGCCAAGGACAGACCTCCTACAATGAGCAGTTCTTC.

This clone turned up a few times. The chain has TRBV27 and TRBJ2-7, with D possibly being TRBD2 (5 bases). Germline values: CDR1 MNHEY, CDR2 SMNVEV (reference sequence). The germline V and J ends were trimmed by 5 bases and 2 bases, with 10 bases remaining between them. The CDR3 has 13 residues. CDR3 sequence: CASSQSGAYEQYF. In DNA form, the CDR3 reads TGTGCCAGCAGTCAGAGCGGAGCCTACGAGCAGTACTTC.

This clone was seen a few times. J is TRBJ1-5 and V is TRBV4-3; a possible D gene is TRBD1 (6 bases). V lost 1 base, J lost 7 bases, and 11 bases lay in between. Germline-derived CDR1 and CDR2 are LGHNA and YSLEER. The CDR3 is made up of 14 amino acids. The CDR3 spells CASSQGSGVQPQHF. CDR3 nucleotides: TGCGCCAGCAGCCAAGGGTCAGGGGTACAGCCCCAGCATTTT.

The chain is built from TRBV12-3 or TRBV12-4 and TRBJ1-1; D is possibly TRBD1 (5 bases). The CDR3 runs 13 residues. V was trimmed by 5 bases and J by 1 base, leaving 8 bases between them. The CDR3 reads CASSPQENTEAFF. CDR3 bases: TGTGCCAGCAGTCCACAGGAGAACACTGAAGCTTTCTTT.